Included here is one T cell receptor (beta chain) sequence, with context. This specimen belongs to a study of beta chain features in type 1 diabetes. The entirety of the isolated RNA underwent reverse transcription, so expressed TCRB transcripts were sequenced. The table came from immunoSEQ multiplex PCR; TCRdb's copy has only in-frame clones and leaves some out. The data show roughly 610,000 clones, around a sixth seen once. CDR1 and CDR2 from the germline V gene are SGHNT and YYREEE (reference sequence). Trimming took 0 bases from V and 12 from J; bases not matched to a gene: 6. The CDR3 length is 13 residues.

The source is a man aged 18 to 30 in good health. The sample taken for sequencing was naive CD4+ T cells from blood. The chain is built from TRBV5-4 and TRBJ2-3, with 8 bases matching TRBD1. The CDR3 loop is CASSLGGQGIQYF. The CDR3 DNA reads as TGTGCCAGCAGCTTGGGAGGACAGGGAATCCAGTATTTT. Drawing the rest from reference TRBV5-4 and TRBJ2-3, the complete variable domain is ETGVTQSPTHLIKTRGQQVTLRCSSQSGHNTVSWYQQALGQGPQFIFQYYREEENGRGNFPPRFSGLQFPNYSSELNVNALELDDSALYLCASSLGGQGIQYFGPGTRLTVL.